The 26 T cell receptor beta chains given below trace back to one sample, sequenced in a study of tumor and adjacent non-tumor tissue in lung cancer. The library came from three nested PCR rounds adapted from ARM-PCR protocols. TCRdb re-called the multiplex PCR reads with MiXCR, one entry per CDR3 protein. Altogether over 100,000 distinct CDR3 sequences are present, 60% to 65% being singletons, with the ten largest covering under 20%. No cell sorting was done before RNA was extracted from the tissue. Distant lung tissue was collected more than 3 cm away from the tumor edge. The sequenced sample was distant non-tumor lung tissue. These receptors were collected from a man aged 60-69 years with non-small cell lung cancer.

The CDR3 nucleotides read TGCAGTGCTAGAGTTCTTGGGGGCTATGGCTACACCTTC. Its protein product is CSARVLGGYGYTF. This chain uses TRBV20-1 with TRBJ1-2, with a possible D match to TRBD1 (5 bases). The CDR3 is 13 amino acids. Trimming pared 1 base from V and 4 bases from J, leaving 10 bases between. CDR1 is DFQATT, CDR2 SNEGSKA, per germline (reference sequence).

The CDR3 sequence: CSANEAIQDGMGEQFF. The DNA for the CDR3 is TGCAGCGCTAACGAGGCCATACAGGATGGTATGGGTGAGCAGTTCTTC. This chain connects TRBV29-1 to TRBJ2-1, with D possibly matching TRBD1 (5 bases). The CDR3 is 16 residues long. The V end was cut by 7 bases, the J end by 9 bases, with 28 bases between. CDR1 is SQVTM, CDR2 ANQGSEA, per germline.

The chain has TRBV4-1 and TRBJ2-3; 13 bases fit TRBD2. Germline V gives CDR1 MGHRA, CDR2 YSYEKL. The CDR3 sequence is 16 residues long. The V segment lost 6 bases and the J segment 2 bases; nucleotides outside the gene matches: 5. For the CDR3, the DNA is TGCGCCAGCAGTCGAGGGACTAGCGGGGTCACAGATACGCAGTATTTT. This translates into CASSRGTSGVTDTQYF.

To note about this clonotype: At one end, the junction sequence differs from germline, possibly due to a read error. CDR3 sequence reads: CTSSTCGRATSTDTQYF. The CDR3, as DNA: TGTACCAGCAGCACTTGCGGGAGGGCCACTAGCACAGATACGCAGTATTTT. This chain joins TRBV6-2 or TRBV6-3 and TRBJ2-3; 9 nucleotides align to TRBD2. The CDR3 runs to 17 residues. Per the germline V gene, CDR1 is MNHEY and CDR2 is SVGEGT.

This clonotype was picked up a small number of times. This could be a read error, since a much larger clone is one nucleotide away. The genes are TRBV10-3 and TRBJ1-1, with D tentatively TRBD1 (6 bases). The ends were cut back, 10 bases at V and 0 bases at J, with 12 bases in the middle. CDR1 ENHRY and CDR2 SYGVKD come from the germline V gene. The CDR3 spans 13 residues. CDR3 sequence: CATQGTLNTEAFF. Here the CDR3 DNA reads TGTGCCACCCAAGGGACATTGAACACTGAAGCTTTCTTT.

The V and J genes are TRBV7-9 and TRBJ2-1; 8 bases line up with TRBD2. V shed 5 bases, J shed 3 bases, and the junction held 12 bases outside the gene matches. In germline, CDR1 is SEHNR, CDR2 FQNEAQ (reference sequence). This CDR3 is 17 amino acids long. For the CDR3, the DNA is TGTGCCAGCAGCACAACTCCTGGCGGGGGGCTCTACAATGAGCAGTTCTTC. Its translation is CASSTTPGGGLYNEQFF.

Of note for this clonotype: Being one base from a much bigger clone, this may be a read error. Here the CDR3 reads CASSTRLTWELFF. As DNA, the CDR3 is TGTGCCAGCAGCACACGCCTCACCTGGGAGCTGTTTTTT. The chain couples TRBV7-9 to TRBJ2-2; D not certain. The CDR3 sequence is 13 residues long. Germline CDR1 and CDR2: SEHNR and FQNEAQ (reference sequence).

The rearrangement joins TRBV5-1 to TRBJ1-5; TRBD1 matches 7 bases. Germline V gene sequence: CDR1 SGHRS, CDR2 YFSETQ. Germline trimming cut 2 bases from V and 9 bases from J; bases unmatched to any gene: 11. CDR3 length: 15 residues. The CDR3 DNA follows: TGCGCCAGCAGCTTACAGGGGTATAGCAGTCCGCCCCAGCATTTT. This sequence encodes CASSLQGYSSPPQHF.

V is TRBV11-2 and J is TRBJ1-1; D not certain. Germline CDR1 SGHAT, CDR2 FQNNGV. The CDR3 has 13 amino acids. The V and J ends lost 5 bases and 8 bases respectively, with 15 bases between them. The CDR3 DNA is TGTGCCAGCAGCCAGCCCAGGAAATCCGAAGCTTTCTTT. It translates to CASSQPRKSEAFF.

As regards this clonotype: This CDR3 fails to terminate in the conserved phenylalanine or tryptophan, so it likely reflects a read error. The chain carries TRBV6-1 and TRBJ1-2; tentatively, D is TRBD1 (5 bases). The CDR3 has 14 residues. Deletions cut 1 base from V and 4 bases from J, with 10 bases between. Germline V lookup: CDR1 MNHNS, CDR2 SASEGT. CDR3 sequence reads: CASSEGGGLYGYTI. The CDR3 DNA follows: TGTGCCAGCAGTGAAGGGGGGGGTCTCTATGGCTACACCATC.

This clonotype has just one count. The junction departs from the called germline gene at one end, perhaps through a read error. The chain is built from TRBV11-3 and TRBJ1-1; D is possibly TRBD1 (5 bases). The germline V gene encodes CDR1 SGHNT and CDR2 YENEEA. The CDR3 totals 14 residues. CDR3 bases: TGTTCCAGCAGCTTAGGACGAGACAGCACTGAAGTTTTCTTT. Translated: CSSSLGRDSTEVFF.

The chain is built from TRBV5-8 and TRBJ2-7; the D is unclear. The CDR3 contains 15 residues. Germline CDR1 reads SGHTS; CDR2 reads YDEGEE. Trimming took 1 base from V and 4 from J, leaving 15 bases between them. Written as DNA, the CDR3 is TGTGCCAGCAGCTTGTTGGAATGTGGCGGTTACGAGCAGTACTTC. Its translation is CASSLLECGGYEQYF. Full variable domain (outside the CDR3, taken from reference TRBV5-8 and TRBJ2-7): EAGVTQSPTHLIKTRGQQATLRCSPISGHTSVYWYQQALGLGLQFLLWYDEGEERNRGNFPPRFSGRQFPNYSSELNVNALELEDSALYLCASSLLECGGYEQYFGPGTRLTVT.

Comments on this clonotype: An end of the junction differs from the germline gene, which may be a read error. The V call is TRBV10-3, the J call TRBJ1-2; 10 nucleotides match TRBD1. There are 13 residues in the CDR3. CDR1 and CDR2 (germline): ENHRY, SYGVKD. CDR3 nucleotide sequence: TGTGGCATCCGGGACAGGGGATACTATGGCTACACCTTC. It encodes CGIRDRGYYGYTF.

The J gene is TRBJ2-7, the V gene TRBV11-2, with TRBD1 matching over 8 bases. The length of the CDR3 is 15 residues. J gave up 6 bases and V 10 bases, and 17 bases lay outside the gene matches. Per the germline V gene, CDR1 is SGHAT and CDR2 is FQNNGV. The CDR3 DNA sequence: TGTGCCATTAGCAGTAGGTCAGGGGGCGGGTTCGAGCAGTACTTC. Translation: CAISSRSGGGFEQYF.

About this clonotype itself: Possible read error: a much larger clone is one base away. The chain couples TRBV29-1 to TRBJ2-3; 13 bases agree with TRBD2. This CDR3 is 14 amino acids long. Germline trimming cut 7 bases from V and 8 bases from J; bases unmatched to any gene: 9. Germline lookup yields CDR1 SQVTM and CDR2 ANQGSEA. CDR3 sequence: CSAGTSGTTGTQYF. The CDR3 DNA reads TGCAGCGCTGGGACTAGCGGGACCACGGGTACGCAGTATTTT.

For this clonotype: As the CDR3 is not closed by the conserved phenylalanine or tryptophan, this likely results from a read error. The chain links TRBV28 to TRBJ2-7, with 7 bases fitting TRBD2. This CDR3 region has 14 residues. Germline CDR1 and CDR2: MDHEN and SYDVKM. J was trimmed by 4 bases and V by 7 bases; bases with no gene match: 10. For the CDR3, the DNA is TGTGCCAGCACGGGTGGCGGGAGCGCGTACGAGCAGTACCTC. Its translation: CASTGGGSAYEQYL.

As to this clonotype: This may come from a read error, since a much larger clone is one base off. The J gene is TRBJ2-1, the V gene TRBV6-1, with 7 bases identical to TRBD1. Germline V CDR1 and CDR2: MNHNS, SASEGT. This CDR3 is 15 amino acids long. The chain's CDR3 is CTSSKTGSSYNEQFF. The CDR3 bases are TGTACCAGCAGTAAGACAGGGAGCTCCTACAATGAGCAGTTCTTC.

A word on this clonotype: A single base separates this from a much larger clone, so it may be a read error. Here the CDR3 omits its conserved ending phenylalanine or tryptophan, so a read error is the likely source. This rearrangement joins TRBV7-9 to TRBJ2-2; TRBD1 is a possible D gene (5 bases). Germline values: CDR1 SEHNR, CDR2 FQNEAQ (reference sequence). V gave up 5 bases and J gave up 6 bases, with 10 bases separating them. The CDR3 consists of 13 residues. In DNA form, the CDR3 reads TGTGCCAGCAGCCCTCGACAGTCCGGGGAGCTGTTTCTT. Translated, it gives CASSPRQSGELFL.

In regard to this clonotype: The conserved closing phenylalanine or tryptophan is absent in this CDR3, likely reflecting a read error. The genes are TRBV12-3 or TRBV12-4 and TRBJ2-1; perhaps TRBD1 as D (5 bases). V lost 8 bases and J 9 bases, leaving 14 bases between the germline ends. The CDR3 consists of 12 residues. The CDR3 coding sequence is TGTGCCAGCTCAAGAGGTGGGGCTGAGCAGTTCCTC. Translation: CASSRGGAEQFL.

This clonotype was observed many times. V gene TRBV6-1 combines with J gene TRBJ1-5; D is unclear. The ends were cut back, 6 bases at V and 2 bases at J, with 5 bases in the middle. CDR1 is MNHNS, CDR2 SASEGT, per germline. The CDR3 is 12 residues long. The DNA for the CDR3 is TGTGCCAGCAGCGGGGGCAATCAGCCCCAGCATTTT. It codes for CASSGGNQPQHF.

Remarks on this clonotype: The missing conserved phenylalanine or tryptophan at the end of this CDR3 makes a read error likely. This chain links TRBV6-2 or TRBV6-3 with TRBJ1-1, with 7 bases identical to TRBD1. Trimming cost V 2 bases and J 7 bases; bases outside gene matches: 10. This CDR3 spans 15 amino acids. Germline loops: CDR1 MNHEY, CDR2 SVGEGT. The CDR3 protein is CASSYAPGGSDEAFS. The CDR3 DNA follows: TGTGCCAGCAGTTACGCGCCAGGGGGTTCGGATGAAGCTTTCTCT.

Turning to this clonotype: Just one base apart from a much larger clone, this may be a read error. The DNA for the CDR3 is TGCAGTGCCACCGGGACGGCCTGCAATGAGCAGTTCTTC. It codes for CSATGTACNEQFF. This chain connects TRBV20-1 to TRBJ2-1, with D perhaps being TRBD1 or TRBD2 (5 bases each). Germline-derived CDR1 and CDR2 are DFQATT and SNEGSKA (reference sequence). V was clipped by 6 bases and J by 6 bases, with 15 bases between them. CDR3 length: 13 residues.

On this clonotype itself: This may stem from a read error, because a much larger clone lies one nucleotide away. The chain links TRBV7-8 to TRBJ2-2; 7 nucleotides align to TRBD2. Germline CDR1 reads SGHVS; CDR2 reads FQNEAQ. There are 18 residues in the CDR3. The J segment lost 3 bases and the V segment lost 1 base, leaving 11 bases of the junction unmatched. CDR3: CASSLGGGSSLYTGELFF. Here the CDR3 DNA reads TGTGCCAGCAGCTTAGGGGGGGGGTCGTCTTTGTACACCGGGGAGCTGTTTTTT.

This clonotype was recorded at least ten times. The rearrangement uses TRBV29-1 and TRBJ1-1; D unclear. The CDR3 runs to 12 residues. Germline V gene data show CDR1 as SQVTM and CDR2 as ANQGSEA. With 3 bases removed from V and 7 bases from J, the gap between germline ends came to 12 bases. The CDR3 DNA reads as TGCAGCGTTGACGGTCGGCCAGGTGAAGCTTTCTTT. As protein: CSVDGRPGEAFF.

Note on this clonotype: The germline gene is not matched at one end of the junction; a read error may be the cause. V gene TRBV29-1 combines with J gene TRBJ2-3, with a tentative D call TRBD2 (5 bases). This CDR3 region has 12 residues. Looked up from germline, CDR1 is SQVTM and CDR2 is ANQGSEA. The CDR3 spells CSAEAGTDTHYF. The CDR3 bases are TGCAGCGCAGAGGCGGGCACAGATACGCACTATTTT.

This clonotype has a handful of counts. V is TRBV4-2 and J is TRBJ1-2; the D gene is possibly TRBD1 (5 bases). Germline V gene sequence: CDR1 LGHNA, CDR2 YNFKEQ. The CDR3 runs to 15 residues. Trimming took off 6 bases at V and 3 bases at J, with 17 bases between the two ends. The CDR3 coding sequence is TGTGCCAGCAGTCAGGTGGTCGAAGGGGACTATGGCTACACCTTC. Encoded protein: CASSQVVEGDYGYTF.